This T cell receptor beta chain was retrieved from a study of early T cells in non-severe SARS-CoV-2 infection. Turning to the study itself: Bulk RNA from unsorted whole blood was sequenced; chains were unpaired. Study observations and caveats: There was a bias toward anti-spike CD8 responses in VDJdb matching, which missed private and CD4 specificities.

Researchers tagged individual cDNA molecules with unique molecular identifiers. TCRdb itself ran the 5' RACE reads through MiXCR, one entry per CDR3 protein. The table shows about 48,000 distinct CDR3 sequences, with roughly 9.8% occurring only once. This clonotype came up many times. Its antigen is undetermined. This TCR was sampled from an adult who was a healthcare worker with PCR-confirmed SARS-CoV-2 infection or an uninfected control (not recorded which). The sequenced sample was whole blood.

CDR3 residues: CASSSPPGANVLTF. CDR3 in DNA: TGTGCCAGCAGTTCCCCTCCTGGGGCCAACGTCCTGACTTTC. The chain recombines TRBV25-1 with TRBJ2-6, with D uncertain. The V end was cut by 5 bases, the J end by 2 bases, with 7 bases between. The CDR3 length is 14 residues. Looked up from germline, CDR1 is MGHDK and CDR2 is SYGVNS. Complete variable domain (other parts from reference TRBV25-1 and TRBJ2-6): EADIYQTPRYLVIGTGKKITLECSQTMGHDKMYWYQQDPGMELHLIHYSYGVNSTEKGDLSSESTVSRIRTEHFPLTLESARPSHTSQYLCASSSPPGANVLTFGAGSRLTVL.